This passage covers 26 T cell receptor beta chains from one sample sequenced in a study of PD-1 blockade in classical Hodgkin lymphoma. This sample's time point: newly diagnosed, previously untreated cHL patient sample. After PBMCs were thawed, their CD8+ T cells were isolated by magnetic negative selection. The table came from immunoSEQ multiplex PCR; TCRdb's copy has only in-frame clones and leaves some out. The sample contains approximately 10,000 clones, about nine tenths of which appear only once. Material for sequencing was CD8+ T cells from blood. Every receptor here comes from a human donor with classical Hodgkin lymphoma.

This clone was detected once. The rearrangement joins TRBV4-1 to TRBJ2-3; D remains unclear. Germline V gene sequence: CDR1 MGHRA, CDR2 YSYEKL. Between the trimmed V and J ends, which lost 7 bases and 2 bases, there was a span of 22 bases. The CDR3 length is 17 residues. The CDR3 protein is CASTLSPTAQNTDTQYF. The DNA for the CDR3 is TGCGCCAGCACCCTAAGCCCGACGGCTCAGAACACAGATACGCAGTATTTT.

The chain employs TRBV29-1 and TRBJ2-1; D could derive from TRBD1 or TRBD2 (6 bases each). The CDR3 totals 15 residues. Germline loops: CDR1 SQVTM, CDR2 ANQGSEA. Trimming took off 0 bases at V and 5 bases at J, with 14 bases between the two ends. CDR3 amino acids: CSVEDNWGANNEQFF. The CDR3 region has the DNA TGCAGCGTTGAAGACAACTGGGGGGCCAACAATGAGCAGTTCTTC.

J is TRBJ2-7 and V is TRBV9; no reliable D call. V was clipped by 0 bases and J by 0 bases, with 7 bases between them. The germline V gene encodes CDR1 SGDLS and CDR2 YYNGEE. The CDR3 runs 14 residues. CDR3 loop: CASSVGLLSYEQYF. The CDR3 nucleotides are TGTGCCAGCAGCGTAGGGCTCCTCTCCTACGAGCAGTACTTC.

The chain joins TRBV15 to TRBJ2-3, with 10 nucleotides matching TRBD1. The CDR3 is made up of 18 amino acids. The germline gives CDR1 LNHNV, CDR2 YYDKDF (reference sequence). J was trimmed by 1 base and V by 0 bases; bases with no gene match: 7. CDR3 region: CATSRDFIGTGGTDTQYF. The CDR3, as DNA: TGTGCCACCAGCAGAGATTTTATAGGGACAGGGGGCACAGATACGCAGTATTTT.

This chain links TRBV4-3 with TRBJ1-4; possibly TRBD1 for D (5 bases). The germline gives CDR1 LGHNA, CDR2 YSLEER. The CDR3 has 16 amino acids. Trimming took 4 bases from V and 2 from J, leaving 14 bases between them. The DNA of the CDR3 is TGCGCCAGCAGCCTCCGGGGGGGGGTCACTAATGAAAAACTGTTTTTT. It is translated as CASSLRGGVTNEKLFF.

The rearrangement uses TRBV19 and TRBJ2-3; no clear D gene. V lost 3 bases to trimming and J lost 0 bases, with 4 bases between them. Germline assignment: CDR1 LNHDA and CDR2 SQIVND (reference sequence). The CDR3 has 13 amino acids. In DNA, the CDR3 is TGTGCCAGTAGTATGGATAGCACAGATACGCAGTATTTT. Protein sequence: CASSMDSTDTQYF. Based on the CDR3 plus reference TRBV19 and TRBJ2-3, the full variable domain is DGGITQSPKYLFRKEGQNVTLSCEQNLNHDAMYWYRQDPGQGLRLIYYSQIVNDFQKGDIAEGYSVSREKKESFPLTVTSAQKNPTAFYLCASSMDSTDTQYFGPGTRLTVL.

The chain carries TRBV19 and TRBJ1-5; the D is unclear. Trimming stripped 3 bases from V and 4 bases from J, with 16 bases between. CDR3 length: 16 amino acids. CDR1 and CDR2 from the germline V gene are LNHDA and SQIVND (reference sequence). The CDR3 reads CASSISGVEYNQPQHF. The DNA of the CDR3 is TGTGCCAGTAGTATTAGTGGGGTCGAGTATAATCAGCCCCAGCATTTT. The full variable domain, in which reference TRBV19 and TRBJ1-5 provide the parts outside the CDR3, is DGGITQSPKYLFRKEGQNVTLSCEQNLNHDAMYWYRQDPGQGLRLIYYSQIVNDFQKGDIAEGYSVSREKKESFPLTVTSAQKNPTAFYLCASSISGVEYNQPQHFGDGTRLSIL.

V gene TRBV4-3 combines with J gene TRBJ2-1; 8 bases are shared with TRBD2. Germline lookup yields CDR1 LGHNA and CDR2 YSLEER. V dropped 4 bases and J dropped 1; count of bases not matched to a gene: 6. This CDR3 spans 16 amino acids. CDR3 region: CASSPSGGGSYNEQFF. CDR3 sequence (DNA): TGCGCCAGCAGCCCGTCCGGGGGGGGATCCTACAATGAGCAGTTCTTC.

This chain uses TRBV5-1 with TRBJ2-7; 7 bases line up with TRBD2. Germline CDR1 SGHRS, CDR2 YFSETQ. The CDR3 extends over 15 amino acids. The V segment lost 6 bases and the J segment 2 bases; nucleotides outside the gene matches: 11. Written as DNA, the CDR3 is TGCGCCAGCACCGCGGGGGAGTGGGGACCCTACGAGCAGTACTTC. Its translation is CASTAGEWGPYEQYF.

This sequence joins TRBV19 and TRBJ2-2; tentative D call: TRBD2 (7 bases). Per the germline V gene, CDR1 is LNHDA and CDR2 is SQIVND (reference sequence). This CDR3 region has 15 residues. The V end lost 5 bases, the J end lost 4 bases, and 14 bases lay between the germline ends. The DNA for the CDR3 is TGTGCCAGTAGTCCCTTCGGGGGGCGCACCGGGGAGCTGTTTTTT. It yields the protein CASSPFGGRTGELFF.

The rearrangement uses TRBV28 and TRBJ2-2; D might be TRBD2 (7 bases). Trimming took off 4 bases at V and 7 bases at J, with 25 bases between the two ends. CDR3 length: 18 amino acids. Germline V gives CDR1 MDHEN, CDR2 SYDVKM. The CDR3 bases are TGTGCCAGCAGTTACCACCTCGGGTGGGGGGGCCAAGGCGGGGAGCTGTTTTTT. Its protein product is CASSYHLGWGGQGGELFF.

The rearrangement links TRBV4-1 to TRBJ1-4, with 9 bases fitting TRBD1. Losses at the gene ends were 2 bases for V and 5 bases for J; bases not matched to a gene: 9. CDR1 and CDR2 (germline): MGHRA, YSYEKL. The CDR3 sequence is 17 residues long. Written as DNA, the CDR3 is TGCGCCAGCAGCCAAAAACCTAGGACAGGGGAAAATGAAAAACTGTTTTTT. Translating it yields CASSQKPRTGENEKLFF.

This chain links TRBV11-2 with TRBJ2-1; D gene ambiguous. Trimming took off 3 bases at V and 0 bases at J, with 9 bases between the two ends. Germline lookup yields CDR1 SGHAT and CDR2 FQNNGV. This CDR3 is built from 15 residues. CDR3 in amino acids: CASSFGVSSYNEQFF. CDR3 DNA: TGTGCCAGCAGCTTCGGCGTGAGCTCCTACAATGAGCAGTTCTTC.

The count of this clone is one. The chain uses TRBV6-5 and TRBJ1-2; D is undetermined. Germline CDR1 is MNHEY and CDR2 is SVGAGI. V was clipped by 0 bases and J by 6 bases, with 11 bases between them. CDR3 length equals 14 residues. The CDR3 loop is CASSYSPGRDGYTF. DNA of the CDR3: TGTGCCAGCAGTTACTCGCCGGGAAGGGATGGCTACACCTTC.

The J gene is TRBJ1-2, the V gene TRBV27, with D maybe TRBD1 (5 bases). The V gene's germline CDR1 is MNHEY and CDR2 SMNVEV (reference sequence). V dropped 8 bases and J dropped 4 bases, with 8 bases sitting between them. The CDR3 totals 11 residues. The CDR3 sequence: CASRDSYGYTF. As DNA, the CDR3 is TGTGCCAGCCGGGACTCCTATGGCTACACCTTC.

The chain uses TRBV5-6 and TRBJ2-3, with D possibly being TRBD2 (5 bases). This CDR3 is 13 amino acids long. Germline V lookup: CDR1 SGHDT, CDR2 YYEEEE. With 1 base removed from V and 11 bases from J, the gap between germline ends came to 14 bases. For the CDR3, the DNA is TGTGCCAGCAGCTTGTGGAGACGGACTGGGCAGTATTTT. Its protein is CASSLWRRTGQYF.

This clone was picked up one time. The chain couples TRBV13 to TRBJ1-2, with D maybe TRBD1 (6 bases). V was clipped by 0 bases and J by 7 bases, with 12 bases between them. Germline loops: CDR1 PRHDT, CDR2 FYEKMQ (reference sequence). The CDR3 is 14 residues long. The CDR3 protein is CASSLGRGAGGYTF. CDR3 bases: TGTGCCAGCAGCTTAGGACGGGGGGCAGGTGGCTACACCTTC.

The chain links TRBV6-1 to TRBJ2-5; possibly TRBD2 for D (6 bases). Germline CDR1 is MNHNS and CDR2 is SASEGT. The V end lost 2 bases, the J end lost 2 bases, and 15 bases lay between the germline ends. The CDR3 length is 16 residues. This CDR3 is CASSEPGRLRQETQYF. In DNA form, the CDR3 reads TGTGCCAGCAGTGAACCCGGGAGACTACGACAAGAGACCCAGTACTTC.

The chain employs TRBV30 and TRBJ2-3, with a possible D match to TRBD2 (7 bases). The V gene lost 0 bases and the J gene lost 2 bases, with 12 bases spanning the gap. Germline loops: CDR1 GTSNPN, CDR2 SVGIG (reference sequence). The CDR3 is 15 amino acids. The chain's CDR3 is CAWSVGGAFTDTQYF. The CDR3 nucleotides read TGTGCCTGGAGTGTAGGGGGGGCCTTCACAGATACGCAGTATTTT.

V and J are TRBV27 and TRBJ1-1; D is unresolved. Germline CDR1 MNHEY, CDR2 SMNVEV (reference sequence). The germline V and J ends were trimmed by 6 bases and 3 bases, with 11 bases remaining between them. The CDR3 has 13 residues. The CDR3, as DNA: TGTGCCAGCAGGGGCAGACAATACACTGAAGCTTTCTTT. Translated, it gives CASRGRQYTEAFF.

The chain carries TRBV9 and TRBJ2-7, with TRBD1 matching over 7 bases. The V and J ends lost 3 bases and 2 bases, in that order; junction bases with no gene match: 5. The CDR3 runs 14 residues. Germline V gives CDR1 SGDLS, CDR2 YYNGEE. CDR3 sequence (DNA): TGTGCCAGCAGCGCGTCCGGGACAGCCTACGAGCAGTACTTC. It encodes CASSASGTAYEQYF.

This clone has a single count. The rearrangement joins TRBV7-9 to TRBJ1-2; TRBD1 matches 8 bases. Germline CDR1 is SEHNR and CDR2 is FQNEAQ (reference sequence). The CDR3 consists of 13 residues. After removal of 8 bases from V and 7 bases from J, the junction contained 9 bases not matched to a gene. DNA for the CDR3: TGTGCCAGCGCCCGCCAGGGGGCTTTTGGCTACACCTTC. The encoded protein is CASARQGAFGYTF.

This chain joins TRBV4-3 and TRBJ2-3; a possible D gene is TRBD2 (6 bases). The CDR3 has 16 residues. The germline CDR1 and CDR2 sequences are LGHNA and YSLEER. V was pared by 4 bases and J by 0 bases, with 14 bases between. The CDR3 DNA reads as TGCGCCAGCAGCCCCGGGGCGGGGTCTAGCACAGATACGCAGTATTTT. Encoded protein: CASSPGAGSSTDTQYF.

The rearrangement links TRBV11-2 to TRBJ2-5; weak D call: TRBD2 (7 bases). Germline loops: CDR1 SGHAT, CDR2 FQNNGV. Between the trimmed V and J ends, which lost 5 bases and 1 base, there was a span of 17 bases. The CDR3 contains 16 residues. The CDR3 sequence is CASSGRWGGPQETQYF. CDR3 DNA: TGTGCCAGCAGCGGCCGTTGGGGGGGCCCCCAAGAGACCCAGTACTTC.

This clone is a singleton in its sample. This chain uses TRBV15 with TRBJ2-7, with 10 bases aligning to TRBD1. The V gene end was trimmed by 5 bases and the J gene end by 4 bases; junction bases not matched to a gene: 8. In germline, CDR1 is LNHNV, CDR2 YYDKDF (reference sequence). The CDR3 consists of 15 residues. CDR3 protein: CATSLRQGARYEQYF. In nucleotides, the CDR3 is TGTGCCACCAGCTTACGACAGGGGGCGAGATACGAGCAGTACTTC.

In its sample, this clone was seen once. The V gene is TRBV7-9, the J gene TRBJ2-7, with D hard to call. With 3 bases removed from V and 0 bases from J, the gap between germline ends came to 12 bases. The CDR3 spans 15 residues. The V gene's germline CDR1 is SEHNR and CDR2 FQNEAQ (reference sequence). The chain's CDR3 is CASSFSYQSSYEQYF. For the CDR3, the DNA is TGTGCCAGCAGCTTTTCGTATCAGAGCTCCTACGAGCAGTACTTC.